One and the same sample provided the 2 T cell receptor beta chains below, sequenced in a study of T cell repertoires in cytomegalovirus infection. For these TCRs, the target antigens are not known. MiXCR, run by TCRdb on the reads, gives a single entry per CDR3 protein. Of about half a million distinct CDR3 sequences in the sample, about 33% were seen once. The starting material was cultured PBMCs, obtained from culture after CMV antigen stimulation. The receptors stem from a human donor in good health (CMV status not recorded). Some clones in this sample may be carry-over from other donors' samples.

The CDR3 coding sequence is TGTGCCAGCTCACCTCAAGGAGGGCAGGGGGCGAATCAGCCCCAGCATTTT. It encodes CASSPQGGQGANQPQHF. This chain connects TRBV18 to TRBJ1-5, with 8 bases that match TRBD1. Looked up from germline, CDR1 is KGHSH and CDR2 is LQKENI. The ends lost 3 bases at V and 4 bases at J; junction bases unmatched: 11. This CDR3 is built from 17 residues.

The gene calls are TRBV4-3 and TRBJ1-1; D is ambiguous. The CDR3 is 15 residues long. Germline CDR1 and CDR2: LGHNA and YSLEER. Trimming took 0 bases from V and 4 from J, leaving 12 bases between them. The CDR3 nucleotides read TGCGCCAGCAGCCAAGATCCCGGAGAAGGCACTGAAGCTTTCTTT. This translates into CASSQDPGEGTEAFF.